The sequence of this TCR beta chain was determined in a study of beta chain features in type 1 diabetes. Broader study findings: TCRB CDR3s were moderately but significantly shorter in Type 1 diabetes patients in all four CD4+ subsets.

There are a few counts of this clone. The antigen is undetermined. As every portion of the isolated RNA was reverse transcribed, the sequencing read expressed TCRB transcripts. TCRdb's table, derived via immunoSEQ multiplex PCR, lists solely in-frame clones and lacks some. Among around 140,000 clones listed, 10% to 15% were seen once. CD45RO/CCR7/CD25/CD127/CD95/CD27 separated CD4+ naive, central memory, regulatory and stem cell-like memory cells by sorting. CDR1 and CDR2 from the germline V gene are LNHDA and SQIVND (reference sequence). V was pared by 5 bases and J by 3 bases, with 17 bases between. CDR3 size: 16 residues.

The clonotype comes from a young man with type 1 diabetes. The specimen was central memory CD4+ T cells from blood. The V gene is TRBV19, the J gene TRBJ1-5; D is ambiguous. As DNA, the CDR3 is TGTGCCAGTAGTGCCTACTTGGACGGATTCAATCAGCCCCAGCATTTT. This sequence encodes CASSAYLDGFNQPQHF.